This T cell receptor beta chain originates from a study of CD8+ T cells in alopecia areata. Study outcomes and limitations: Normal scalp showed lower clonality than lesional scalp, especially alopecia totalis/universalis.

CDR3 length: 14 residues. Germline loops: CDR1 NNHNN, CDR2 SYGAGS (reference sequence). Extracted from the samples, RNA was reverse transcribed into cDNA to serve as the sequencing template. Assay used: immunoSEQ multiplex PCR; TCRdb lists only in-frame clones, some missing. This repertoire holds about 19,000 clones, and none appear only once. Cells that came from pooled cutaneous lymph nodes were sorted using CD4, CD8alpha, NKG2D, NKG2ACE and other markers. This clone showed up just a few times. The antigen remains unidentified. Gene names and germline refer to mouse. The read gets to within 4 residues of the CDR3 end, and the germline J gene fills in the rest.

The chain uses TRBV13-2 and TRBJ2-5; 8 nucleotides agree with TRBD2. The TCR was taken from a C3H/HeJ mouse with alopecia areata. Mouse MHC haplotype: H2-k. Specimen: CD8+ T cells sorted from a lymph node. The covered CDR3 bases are TGTGCCAGCGGTGATGAGGGGGGGCGGGAC. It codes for CASGDEGGRD. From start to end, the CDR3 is CASGDEGGRDTQYF.